The sequence of this T cell receptor beta chain was determined in a study of blood T cell repertoires in COVID-19. The wider study: Material from acute and convalescent COVID-19 was sourced from the United States, Italy and Spain. T cells, B-cell-depleted T cells, or PBMCs provided the cDNA or gDNA that served as material.

Germline CDR1 and CDR2: SGHRS and YFSETQ. V was shortened by 3 bases and J by 4 bases, with 25 bases between the two germline ends. The CDR3 runs to 18 residues. In the authors' workflow: It was from reference gene primer amplification that nucleated cell counts were estimated. Some clones are missing from TCRdb's copy, which holds only in-frame ones; the method was immunoSEQ multiplex PCR. V and J calls and clone size are given by that table; D and trimming were obtained from the DNA. The sample carries about 120,000 clones, 85% recorded once. The sequenced sample was peripheral blood. This clonotype was sampled from an elderly woman with acute or convalescent COVID-19. The chain uses TRBV5-1 and TRBJ1-2, with D possibly matching TRBD1 (5 bases). In DNA form, the CDR3 reads TGCGCCAGCAGCTCTCTTGGGGGGGTCACTTCTCTTGGCTATGGCTACACCTTC. Protein: CASSSLGGVTSLGYGYTF.